This TCR beta chain emerged from a study of spatial heterogeneity in lung cancer. Turning to the study itself: Strongly correlated with TCR transcript counts in tumor regions was a T cell module score, which was a transcriptional module score calculated from matched bulk RNA-seq. General study points: Coverage estimated for tumor T cells reached around 7% for alpha chains and about 13% for beta chains. Expanded alpha and beta TCR counts within tumors tracked tumor mutation counts.

TCRdb re-called the 5' RACE reads with MiXCR, one entry per CDR3 protein. The data show 20,000 to 25,000 distinct CDR3 sequences, with 2.8% seen just once and 7.5% to 8% held by the top ten. This CDR3 region has 13 residues. The V gene lost 5 bases and the J gene lost 3 bases, with 7 bases spanning the gap. Germline V lookup: CDR1 MNHEY, CDR2 SMNVEV (reference sequence). This clonotype has at least ten counts. No antigen is known for it. Time point indicated: sample taken at primary tumor resection. Patients with untreated early-stage non-small cell lung cancer, numbering roughly 69, were the donors. Sequenced here: lung tumor tissue, sampled at surgery. The origin of this receptor is a male donor with early-stage non-small cell lung cancer. The rearrangement joins TRBV27 to TRBJ2-2, with D possibly being TRBD1 (5 bases). The CDR3 region has the DNA TGTGCCAGCAGTGGACACTACACCGGGGAGCTGTTTTTT. It translates to CASSGHYTGELFF.